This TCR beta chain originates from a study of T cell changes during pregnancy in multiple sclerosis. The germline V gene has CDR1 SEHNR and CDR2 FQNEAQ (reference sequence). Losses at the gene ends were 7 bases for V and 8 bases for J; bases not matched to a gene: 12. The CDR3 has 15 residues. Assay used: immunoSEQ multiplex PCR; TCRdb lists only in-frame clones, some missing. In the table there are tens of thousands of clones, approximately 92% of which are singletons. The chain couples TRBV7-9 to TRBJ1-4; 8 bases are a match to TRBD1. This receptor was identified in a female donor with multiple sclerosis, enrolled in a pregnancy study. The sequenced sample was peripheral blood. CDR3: CASNTDQGAGEKLFF. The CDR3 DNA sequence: TGTGCCAGCAATACGGATCAGGGGGCTGGGGAAAAACTGTTTTTT.